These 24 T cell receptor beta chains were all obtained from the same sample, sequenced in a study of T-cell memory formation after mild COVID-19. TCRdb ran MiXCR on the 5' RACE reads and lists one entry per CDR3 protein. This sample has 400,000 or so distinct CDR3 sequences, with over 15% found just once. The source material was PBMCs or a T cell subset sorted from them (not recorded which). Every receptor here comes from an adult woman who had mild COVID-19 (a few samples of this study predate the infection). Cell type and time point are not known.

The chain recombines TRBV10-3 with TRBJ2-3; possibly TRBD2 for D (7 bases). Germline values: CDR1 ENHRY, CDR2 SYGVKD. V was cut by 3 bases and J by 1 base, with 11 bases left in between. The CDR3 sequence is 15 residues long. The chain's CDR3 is CAISEGRGRTDTQYF. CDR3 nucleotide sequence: TGTGCCATCAGTGAAGGGCGGGGGCGCACAGATACGCAGTATTTT.

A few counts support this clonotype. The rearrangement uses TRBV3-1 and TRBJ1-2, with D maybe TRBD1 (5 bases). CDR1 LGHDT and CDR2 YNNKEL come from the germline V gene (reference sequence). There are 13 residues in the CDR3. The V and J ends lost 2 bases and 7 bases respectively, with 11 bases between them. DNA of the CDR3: TGTGCCAGCAGCCAACAGGGAGGTCGTGGCTACACCTTC. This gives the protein CASSQQGGRGYTF.

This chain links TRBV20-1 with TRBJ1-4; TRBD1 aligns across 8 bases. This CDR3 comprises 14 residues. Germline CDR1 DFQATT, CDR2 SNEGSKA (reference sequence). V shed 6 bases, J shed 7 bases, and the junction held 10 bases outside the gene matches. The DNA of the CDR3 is TGCAGTGCACGCCAGGGGGCAAGAGGTGAAAAACTGTTTTTT. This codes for CSARQGARGEKLFF.

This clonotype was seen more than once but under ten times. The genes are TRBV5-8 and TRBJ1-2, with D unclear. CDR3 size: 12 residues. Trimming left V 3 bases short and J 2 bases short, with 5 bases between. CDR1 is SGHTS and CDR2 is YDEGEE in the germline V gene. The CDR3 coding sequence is TGTGCCAGCAGCTATGGGAACTATGGCTACACCTTC. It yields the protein CASSYGNYGYTF. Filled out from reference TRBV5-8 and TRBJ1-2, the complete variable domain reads EAGVTQSPTHLIKTRGQQATLRCSPISGHTSVYWYQQALGLGLQFLLWYDEGEERNRGNFPPRFSGRQFPNYSSELNVNALELEDSALYLCASSYGNYGYTFGSGTRLTVV.

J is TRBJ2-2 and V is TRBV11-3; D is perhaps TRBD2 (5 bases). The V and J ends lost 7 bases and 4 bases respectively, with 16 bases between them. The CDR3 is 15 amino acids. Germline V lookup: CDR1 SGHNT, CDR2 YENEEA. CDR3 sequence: CASKSSHRGTGELFF. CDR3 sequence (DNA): TGTGCCAGCAAGTCCTCACACCGGGGCACCGGGGAGCTGTTTTTT.

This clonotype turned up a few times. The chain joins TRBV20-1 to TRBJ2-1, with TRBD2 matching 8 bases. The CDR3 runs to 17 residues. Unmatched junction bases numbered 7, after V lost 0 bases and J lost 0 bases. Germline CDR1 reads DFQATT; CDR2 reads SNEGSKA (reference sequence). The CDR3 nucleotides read TGCAGTGCTAGAGATCCTGGTAGCGGGGCCTCCTACAATGAGCAGTTCTTC. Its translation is CSARDPGSGASYNEQFF.

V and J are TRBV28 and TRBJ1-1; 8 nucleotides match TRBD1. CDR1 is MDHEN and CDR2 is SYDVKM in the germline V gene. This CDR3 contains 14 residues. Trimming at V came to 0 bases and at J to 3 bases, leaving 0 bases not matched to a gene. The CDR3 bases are TGTGCCAGCAGTTTATGGACAGGGGACACTGAAGCTTTCTTT. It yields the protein CASSLWTGDTEAFF.

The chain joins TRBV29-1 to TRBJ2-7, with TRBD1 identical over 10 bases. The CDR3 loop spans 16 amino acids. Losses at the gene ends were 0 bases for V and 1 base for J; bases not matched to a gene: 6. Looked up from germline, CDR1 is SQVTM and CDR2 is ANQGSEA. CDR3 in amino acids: CSVEEAWDRGSYEQYF. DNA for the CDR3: TGCAGCGTTGAAGAAGCGTGGGACAGGGGTTCCTACGAGCAGTACTTC.

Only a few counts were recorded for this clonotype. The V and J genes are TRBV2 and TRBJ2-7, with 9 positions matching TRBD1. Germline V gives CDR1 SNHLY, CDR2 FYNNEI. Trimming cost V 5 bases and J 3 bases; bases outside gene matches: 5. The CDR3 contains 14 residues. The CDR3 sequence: CASSFRDRVYEQYF. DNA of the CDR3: TGTGCCAGCAGTTTCCGGGACAGGGTCTACGAGCAGTACTTC.

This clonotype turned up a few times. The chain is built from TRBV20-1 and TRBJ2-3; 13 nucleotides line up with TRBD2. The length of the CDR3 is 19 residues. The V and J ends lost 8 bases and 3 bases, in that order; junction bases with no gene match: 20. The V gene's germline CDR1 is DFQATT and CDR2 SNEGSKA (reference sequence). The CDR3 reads CSSTIGTSGIERWTDTQYF. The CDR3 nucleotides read TGCAGTTCAACTATCGGGACTAGCGGGATAGAGAGGTGGACAGATACGCAGTATTTT.

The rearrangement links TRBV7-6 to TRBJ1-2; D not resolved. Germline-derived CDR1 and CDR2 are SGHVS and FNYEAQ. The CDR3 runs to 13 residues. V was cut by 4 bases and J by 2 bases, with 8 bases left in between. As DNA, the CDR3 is TGTGCCAGCAGCTATCTGGAGAACTATGGCTACACCTTC. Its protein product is CASSYLENYGYTF.

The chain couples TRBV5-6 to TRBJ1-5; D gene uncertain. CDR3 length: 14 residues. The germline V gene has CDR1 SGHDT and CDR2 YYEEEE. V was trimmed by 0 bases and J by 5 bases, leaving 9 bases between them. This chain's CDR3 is CASSLEGLHQPQHF. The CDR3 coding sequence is TGTGCCAGCAGCTTGGAAGGGCTCCATCAGCCCCAGCATTTT. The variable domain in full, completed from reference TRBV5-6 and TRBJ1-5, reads DAGVTQSPTHLIKTRGQQVTLRCSPKSGHDTVSWYQQALGQGPQFIFQYYEEEERQRGNFPDRFSGHQFPNYSSELNVNALLLGDSALYLCASSLEGLHQPQHFGDGTRLSIL.

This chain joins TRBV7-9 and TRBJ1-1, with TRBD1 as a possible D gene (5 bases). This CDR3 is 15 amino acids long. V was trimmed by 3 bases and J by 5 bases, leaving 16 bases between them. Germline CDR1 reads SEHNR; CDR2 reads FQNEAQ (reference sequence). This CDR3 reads CASSFPRPRETEAFF. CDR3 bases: TGTGCCAGCAGCTTCCCTCGCCCCAGGGAGACTGAAGCTTTCTTT.

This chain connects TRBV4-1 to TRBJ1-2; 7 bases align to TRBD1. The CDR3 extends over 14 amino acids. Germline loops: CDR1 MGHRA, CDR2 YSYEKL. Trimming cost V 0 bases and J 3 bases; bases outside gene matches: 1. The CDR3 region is CASSQDQGDYGYTF. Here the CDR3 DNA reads TGCGCCAGCAGCCAAGATCAGGGGGACTATGGCTACACCTTC.

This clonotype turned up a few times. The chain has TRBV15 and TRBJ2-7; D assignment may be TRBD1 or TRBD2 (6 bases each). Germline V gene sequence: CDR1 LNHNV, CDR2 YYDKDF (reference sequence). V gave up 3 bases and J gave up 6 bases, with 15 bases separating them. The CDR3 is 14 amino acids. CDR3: CATSREGVPTEQYF. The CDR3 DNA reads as TGTGCCACCAGCAGGGAGGGGGTACCTACCGAGCAGTACTTC.

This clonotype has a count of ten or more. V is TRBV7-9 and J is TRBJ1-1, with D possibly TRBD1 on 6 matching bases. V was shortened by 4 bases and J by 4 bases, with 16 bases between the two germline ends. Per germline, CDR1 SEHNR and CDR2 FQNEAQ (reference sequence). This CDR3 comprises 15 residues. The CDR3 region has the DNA TGTGCCAGCAGCTCAACCTCAGGGGTTAGCACTGAAGCTTTCTTT. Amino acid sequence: CASSSTSGVSTEAFF.

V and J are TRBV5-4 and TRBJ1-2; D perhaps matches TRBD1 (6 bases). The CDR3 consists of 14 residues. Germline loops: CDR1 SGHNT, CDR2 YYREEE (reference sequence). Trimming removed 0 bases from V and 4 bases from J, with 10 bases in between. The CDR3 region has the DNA TGTGCCAGCAGCTTGGGCCGGGGGCTCTATGGCTACACCTTC. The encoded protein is CASSLGRGLYGYTF.

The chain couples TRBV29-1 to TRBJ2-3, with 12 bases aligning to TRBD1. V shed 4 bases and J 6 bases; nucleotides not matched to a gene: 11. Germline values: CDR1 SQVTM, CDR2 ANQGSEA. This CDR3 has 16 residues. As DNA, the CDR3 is TGCAGCGTTGTGGCCTGGGACAGGGGGCGTCAGGATACGCAGTATTTT. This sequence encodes CSVVAWDRGRQDTQYF.

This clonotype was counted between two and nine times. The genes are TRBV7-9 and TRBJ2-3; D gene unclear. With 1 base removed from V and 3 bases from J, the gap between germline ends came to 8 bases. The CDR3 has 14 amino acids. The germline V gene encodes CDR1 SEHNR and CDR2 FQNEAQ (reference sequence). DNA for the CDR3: TGTGCCAGCAGCTTAGGCTGGGGAACAGATACGCAGTATTTT. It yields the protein CASSLGWGTDTQYF.

Here the CDR3 DNA reads TGTGCCAGCAGTTACTTCGGTTCGCGCGAGCAGTACTTC. Encoded protein: CASSYFGSREQYF. This chain uses TRBV6-5 with TRBJ2-7; D not certain. The germline V gene has CDR1 MNHEY and CDR2 SVGAGI. Trimming took 1 base from V and 6 from J, leaving 10 bases between them. The CDR3 spans 13 residues.

CDR3: CSWSRQTYQETQYF. CDR3 DNA: TGCAGTTGGTCCCGACAGACCTACCAAGAGACCCAGTACTTC. The chain recombines TRBV20-1 with TRBJ2-5; D may be TRBD1 (5 bases). The germline CDR1 and CDR2 sequences are DFQATT and SNEGSKA (reference sequence). Trimming pared 8 bases from V and 0 bases from J, leaving 16 bases between. This CDR3 comprises 14 residues.

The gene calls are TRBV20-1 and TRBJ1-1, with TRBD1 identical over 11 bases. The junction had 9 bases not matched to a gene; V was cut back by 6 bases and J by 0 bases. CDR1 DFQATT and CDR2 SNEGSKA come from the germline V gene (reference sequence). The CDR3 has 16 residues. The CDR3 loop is CSALDRGPTMNTEAFF. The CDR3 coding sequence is TGCAGTGCCCTGGACAGGGGGCCTACCATGAACACTGAAGCTTTCTTT.

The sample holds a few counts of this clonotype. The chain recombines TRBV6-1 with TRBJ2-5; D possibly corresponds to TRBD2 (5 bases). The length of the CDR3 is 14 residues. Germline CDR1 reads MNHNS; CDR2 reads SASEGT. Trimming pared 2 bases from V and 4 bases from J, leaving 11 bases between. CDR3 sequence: CASSEWTVLETQYF. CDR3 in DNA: TGTGCCAGCAGTGAATGGACTGTTCTAGAGACCCAGTACTTC.

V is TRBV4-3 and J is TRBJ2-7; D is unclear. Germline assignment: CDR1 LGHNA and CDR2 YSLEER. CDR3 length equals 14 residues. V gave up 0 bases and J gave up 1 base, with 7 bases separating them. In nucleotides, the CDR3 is TGCGCCAGCAGCCAAGATAGCTATTCCTACGAGCAGTACTTC. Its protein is CASSQDSYSYEQYF.